Shown below are 2 T cell receptor beta chains from a single sample sequenced in a study of cytomegalovirus exposure and HLA in healthy donors. Assay used: immunoSEQ multiplex PCR; TCRdb lists only in-frame clones, some missing. Found here are over 150,000 clones, more than 70% of them singletons; the top ten hold around 2.1%. Sequenced input: PBMCs. These receptors were collected from a human donor in good health.

The chain is built from TRBV15 and TRBJ2-3, with 8 bases lining up with TRBD1. V lost 3 bases to trimming and J lost 4 bases; unmatched junction nucleotides: 21. This CDR3 is 20 amino acids long. CDR1 and CDR2 (germline): LNHNV, YYDKDF (reference sequence). The CDR3 here is CATSSRGVPGQALGPDTQYF. The CDR3 DNA reads as TGTGCCACCAGCAGCCGAGGGGTCCCGGGACAGGCCCTAGGGCCAGATACGCAGTATTTT.

The V and J genes are TRBV6-1 and TRBJ2-7; 9 bases agree with TRBD1. This CDR3 has 15 amino acids. CDR1 and CDR2 (germline): MNHNS, SASEGT. Unmatched junction bases numbered 7, after V lost 1 base and J lost 6 bases. Here the CDR3 reads CASSEVKDRGGEQYF. The CDR3, as DNA: TGTGCCAGCAGTGAAGTCAAGGACAGGGGCGGCGAGCAGTACTTC.